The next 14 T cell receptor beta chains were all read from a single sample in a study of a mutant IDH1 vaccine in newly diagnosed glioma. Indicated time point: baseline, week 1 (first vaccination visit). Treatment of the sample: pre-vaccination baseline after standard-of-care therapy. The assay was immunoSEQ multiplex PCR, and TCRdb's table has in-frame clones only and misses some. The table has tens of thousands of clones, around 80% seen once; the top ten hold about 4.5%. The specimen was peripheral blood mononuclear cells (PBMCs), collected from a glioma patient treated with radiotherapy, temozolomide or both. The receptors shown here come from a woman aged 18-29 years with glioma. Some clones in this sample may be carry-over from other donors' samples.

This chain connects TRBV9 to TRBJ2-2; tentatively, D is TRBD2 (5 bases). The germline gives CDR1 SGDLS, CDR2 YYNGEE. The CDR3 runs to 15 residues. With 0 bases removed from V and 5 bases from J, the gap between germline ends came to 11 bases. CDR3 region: CASSVVATGTGELFF. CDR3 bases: TGTGCCAGCAGCGTAGTTGCGACGGGGACCGGGGAGCTGTTTTTT.

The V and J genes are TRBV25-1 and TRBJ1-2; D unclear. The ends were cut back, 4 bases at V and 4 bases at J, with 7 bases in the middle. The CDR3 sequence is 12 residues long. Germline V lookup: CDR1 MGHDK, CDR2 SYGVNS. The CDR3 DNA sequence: TGTGCCAGCAGTGCCTCCTTCTATGGCTACACCTTC. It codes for CASSASFYGYTF.

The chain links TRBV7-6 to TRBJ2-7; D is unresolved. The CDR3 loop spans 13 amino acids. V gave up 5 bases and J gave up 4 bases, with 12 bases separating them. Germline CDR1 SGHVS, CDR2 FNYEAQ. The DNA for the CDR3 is TGTGCCAGCAGCCCCCGGCCGGGTTACGAGCAGTACTTC. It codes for CASSPRPGYEQYF.

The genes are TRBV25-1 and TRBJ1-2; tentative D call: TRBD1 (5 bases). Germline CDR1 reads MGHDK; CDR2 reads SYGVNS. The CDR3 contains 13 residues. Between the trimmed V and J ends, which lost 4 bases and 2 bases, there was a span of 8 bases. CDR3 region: CASSGPGNYGYTF. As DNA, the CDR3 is TGTGCCAGCAGTGGACCAGGGAACTATGGCTACACCTTC.

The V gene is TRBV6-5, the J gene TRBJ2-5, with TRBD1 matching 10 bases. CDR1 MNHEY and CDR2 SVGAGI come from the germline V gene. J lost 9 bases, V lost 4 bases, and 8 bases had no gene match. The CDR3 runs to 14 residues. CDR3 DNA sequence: TGTGCCAGCAGTTCTGGGGACAGGGGAGCGGCCCAGTACTTC. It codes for CASSSGDRGAAQYF.

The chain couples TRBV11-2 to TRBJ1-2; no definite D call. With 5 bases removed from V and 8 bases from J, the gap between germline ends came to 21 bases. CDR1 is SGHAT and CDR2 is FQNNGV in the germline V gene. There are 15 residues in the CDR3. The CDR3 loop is CASSPRSRPVRGYTF. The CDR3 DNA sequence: TGTGCCAGCAGCCCTCGGTCCCGACCCGTAAGGGGCTACACCTTC.

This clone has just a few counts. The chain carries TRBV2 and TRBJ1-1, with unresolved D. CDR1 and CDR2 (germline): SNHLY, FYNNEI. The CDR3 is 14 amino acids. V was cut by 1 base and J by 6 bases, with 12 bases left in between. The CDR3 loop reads CASSEGRRASEAFF. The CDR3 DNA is TGTGCCAGCAGTGAAGGTCGGAGGGCCTCTGAAGCTTTCTTT.

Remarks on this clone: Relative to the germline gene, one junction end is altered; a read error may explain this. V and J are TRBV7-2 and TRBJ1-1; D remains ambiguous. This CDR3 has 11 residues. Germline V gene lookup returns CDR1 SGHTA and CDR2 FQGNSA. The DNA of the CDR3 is TGCGCGGGGTGGGTATACACTGAAGCTTTCTTT. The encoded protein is CAGWVYTEAFF. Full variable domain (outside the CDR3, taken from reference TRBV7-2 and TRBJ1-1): GAGVSQSPSNKVTEKGKDVELRCDPISGHTALYWYRQSLGQGLEFLIYFQGNSAPDKSGLPSDRFSAERTGGSVSTLTIQRTQQEDSAVYLCAGWVYTEAFFGQGTRLTVV.

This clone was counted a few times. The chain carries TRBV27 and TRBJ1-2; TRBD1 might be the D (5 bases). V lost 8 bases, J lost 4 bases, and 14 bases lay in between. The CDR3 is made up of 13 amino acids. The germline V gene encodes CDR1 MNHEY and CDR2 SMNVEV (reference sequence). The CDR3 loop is CASLGQGGYGYTF. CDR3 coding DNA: TGTGCCAGCCTAGGCCAGGGTGGCTATGGCTACACCTTC.

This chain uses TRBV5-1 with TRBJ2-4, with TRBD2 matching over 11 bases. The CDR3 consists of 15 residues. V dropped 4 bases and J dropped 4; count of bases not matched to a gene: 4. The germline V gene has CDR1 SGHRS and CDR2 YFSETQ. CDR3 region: CASSPGLAAKNIQYF. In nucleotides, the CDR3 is TGCGCCAGCAGCCCGGGACTAGCGGCAAAAAACATTCAGTACTTC.

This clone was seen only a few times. The chain's CDR3 is CASSIDRPSPIQPQHF. The CDR3 DNA reads TGTGCCAGCAGCATCGATCGGCCCTCTCCCATCCAGCCCCAGCATTTT. The gene calls are TRBV7-9 and TRBJ1-5; D remains ambiguous. Trimming removed 5 bases at V and 7 bases at J, with 21 bases between. The CDR3 extends over 16 amino acids. Germline CDR1 and CDR2: SEHNR and FQNEAQ (reference sequence).

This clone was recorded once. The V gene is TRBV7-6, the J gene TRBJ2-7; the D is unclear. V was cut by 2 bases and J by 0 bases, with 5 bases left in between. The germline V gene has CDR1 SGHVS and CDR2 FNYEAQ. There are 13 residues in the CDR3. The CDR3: CASSLSDSYEQYF. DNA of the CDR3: TGTGCCAGCAGCTTAAGCGACTCCTACGAGCAGTACTTC.

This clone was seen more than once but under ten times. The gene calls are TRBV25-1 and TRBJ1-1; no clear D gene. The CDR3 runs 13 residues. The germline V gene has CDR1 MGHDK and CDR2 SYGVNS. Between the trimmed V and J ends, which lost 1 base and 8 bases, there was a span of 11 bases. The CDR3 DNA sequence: TGTGCCAGCAGTGAATTCCCCGCGGGGGAAGCTTTCTTT. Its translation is CASSEFPAGEAFF.

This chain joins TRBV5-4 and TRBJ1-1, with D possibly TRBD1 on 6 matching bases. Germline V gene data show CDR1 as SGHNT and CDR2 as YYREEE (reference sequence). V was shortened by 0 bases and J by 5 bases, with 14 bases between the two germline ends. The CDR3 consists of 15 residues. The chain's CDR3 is CASSLGGQGRTEAFF. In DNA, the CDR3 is TGTGCCAGCAGCTTGGGAGGGCAGGGGAGGACTGAAGCTTTCTTT.